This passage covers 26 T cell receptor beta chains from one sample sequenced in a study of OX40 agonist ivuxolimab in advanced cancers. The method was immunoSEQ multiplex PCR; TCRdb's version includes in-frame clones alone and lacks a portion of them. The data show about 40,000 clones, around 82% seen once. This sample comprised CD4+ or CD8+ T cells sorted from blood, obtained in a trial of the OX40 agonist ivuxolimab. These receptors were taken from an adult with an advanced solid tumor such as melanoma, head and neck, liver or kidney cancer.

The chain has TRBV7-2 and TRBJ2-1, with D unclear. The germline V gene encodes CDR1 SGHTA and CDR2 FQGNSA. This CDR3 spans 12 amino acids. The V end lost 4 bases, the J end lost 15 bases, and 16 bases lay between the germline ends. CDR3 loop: CASSSTGFGRFF. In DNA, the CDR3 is TGTGCCAGCAGCTCTACGGGTTTTGGGCGGTTCTTC.

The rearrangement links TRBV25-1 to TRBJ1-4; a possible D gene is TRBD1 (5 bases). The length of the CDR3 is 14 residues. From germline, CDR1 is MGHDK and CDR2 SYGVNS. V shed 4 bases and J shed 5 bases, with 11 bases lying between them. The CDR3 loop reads CASSAYRRNEKLFF. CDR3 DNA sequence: TGTGCCAGCAGTGCCTACAGGAGAAATGAAAAACTGTTTTTT.

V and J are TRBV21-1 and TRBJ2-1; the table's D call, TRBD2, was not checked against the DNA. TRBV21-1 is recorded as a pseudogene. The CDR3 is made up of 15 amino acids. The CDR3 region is CASSKAESSYNEQFF. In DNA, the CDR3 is TGTGCCAGCAGCAAAGCGGAGAGCTCCTACAATGAGCAGTTCTTC.

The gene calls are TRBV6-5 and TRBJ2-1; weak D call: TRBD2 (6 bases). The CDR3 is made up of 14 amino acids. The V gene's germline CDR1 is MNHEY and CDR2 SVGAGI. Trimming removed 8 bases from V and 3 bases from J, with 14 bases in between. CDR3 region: CASPRASDYNEQFF. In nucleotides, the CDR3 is TGTGCCAGCCCCCGAGCTAGCGACTACAATGAGCAGTTCTTC.

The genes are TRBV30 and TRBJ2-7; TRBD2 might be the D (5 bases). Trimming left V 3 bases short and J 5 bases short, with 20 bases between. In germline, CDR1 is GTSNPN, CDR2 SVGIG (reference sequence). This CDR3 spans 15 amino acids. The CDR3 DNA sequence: TGTGCCTGGAGGCCTCCGTTCGGGGTCGGGAACGAGCAGTACTTC. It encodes CAWRPPFGVGNEQYF.

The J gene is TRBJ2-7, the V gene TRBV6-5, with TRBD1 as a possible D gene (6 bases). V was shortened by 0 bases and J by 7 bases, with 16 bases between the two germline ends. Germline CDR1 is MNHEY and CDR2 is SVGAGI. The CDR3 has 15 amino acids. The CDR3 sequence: CASSYSAGAPTEQYF. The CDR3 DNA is TGTGCCAGCAGTTACTCAGCAGGGGCCCCCACGGAGCAGTACTTC.

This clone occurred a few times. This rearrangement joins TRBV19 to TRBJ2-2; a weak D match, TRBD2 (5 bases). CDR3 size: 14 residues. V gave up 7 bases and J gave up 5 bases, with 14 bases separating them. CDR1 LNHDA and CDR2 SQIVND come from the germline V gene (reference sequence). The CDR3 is CASTPRRRTGELFF. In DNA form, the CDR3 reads TGTGCCAGTACCCCTCGGAGGAGAACCGGGGAGCTGTTTTTT. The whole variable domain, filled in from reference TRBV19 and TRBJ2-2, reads DGGITQSPKYLFRKEGQNVTLSCEQNLNHDAMYWYRQDPGQGLRLIYYSQIVNDFQKGDIAEGYSVSREKKESFPLTVTSAQKNPTAFYLCASTPRRRTGELFFGEGSRLTVL.

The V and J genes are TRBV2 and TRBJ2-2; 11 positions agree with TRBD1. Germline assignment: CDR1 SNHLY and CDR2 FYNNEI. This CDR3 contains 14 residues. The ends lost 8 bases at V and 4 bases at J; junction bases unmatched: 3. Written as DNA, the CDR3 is TGTGCCAGCGCGGGACAGGGGGTCACCGGGGAGCTGTTTTTT. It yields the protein CASAGQGVTGELFF.

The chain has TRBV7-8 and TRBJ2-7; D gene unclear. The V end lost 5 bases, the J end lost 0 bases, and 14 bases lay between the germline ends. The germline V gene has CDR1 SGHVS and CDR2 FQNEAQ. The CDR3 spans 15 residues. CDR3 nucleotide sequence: TGTGCCAGCAGCCCCCGGGCCGGAAACTCCTACGAGCAGTACTTC. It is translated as CASSPRAGNSYEQYF.

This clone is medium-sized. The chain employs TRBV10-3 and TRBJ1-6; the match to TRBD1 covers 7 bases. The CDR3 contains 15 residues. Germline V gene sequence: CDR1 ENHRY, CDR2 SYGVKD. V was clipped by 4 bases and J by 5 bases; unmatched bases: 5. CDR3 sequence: CAISVRQGDNSPLHF. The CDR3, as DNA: TGTGCCATCAGTGTAAGGCAGGGGGATAATTCACCCCTCCACTTT.

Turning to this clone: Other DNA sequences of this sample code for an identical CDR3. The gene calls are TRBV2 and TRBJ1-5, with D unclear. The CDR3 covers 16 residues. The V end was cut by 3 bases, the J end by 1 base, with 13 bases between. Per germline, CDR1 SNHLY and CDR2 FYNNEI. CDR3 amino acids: CASSEYPYGSNQPQHF. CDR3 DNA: TGTGCCAGCAGTGAGTACCCATATGGCAGCAATCAGCCCCAGCATTTT. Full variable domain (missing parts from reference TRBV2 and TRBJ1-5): EPEVTQTPSHQVTQMGQEVILRCVPISNHLYFYWYRQILGQKVEFLVSFYNNEISEKSEIFDDQFSVERPDGSNFTLKIRSTKLEDSAMYFCASSEYPYGSNQPQHFGDGTRLSIL.

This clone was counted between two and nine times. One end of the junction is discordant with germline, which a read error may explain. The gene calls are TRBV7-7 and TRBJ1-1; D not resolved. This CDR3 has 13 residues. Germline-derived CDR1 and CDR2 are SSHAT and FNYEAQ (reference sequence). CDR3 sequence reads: CASSLMPNTEAFF. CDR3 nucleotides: TGTGCTAGCAGCTTAATGCCCAACACTGAAGCTTTCTTT. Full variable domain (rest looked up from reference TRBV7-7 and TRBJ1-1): GAGVSQSPRYKVTKRGQDVTLRCDPISSHATLYWYQQALGQGPEFLTYFNYEAQPDKSGLPSDRFSAERPEGSISTLTIQRTEQRDSAMYRCASSLMPNTEAFFGQGTRLTVV.

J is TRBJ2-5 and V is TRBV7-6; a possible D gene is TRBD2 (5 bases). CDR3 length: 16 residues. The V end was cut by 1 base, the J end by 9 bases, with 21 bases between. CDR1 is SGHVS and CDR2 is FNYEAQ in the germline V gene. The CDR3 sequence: CASSLDTAARGTAQYF. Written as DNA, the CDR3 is TGTGCCAGCAGCTTAGATACGGCCGCACGGGGTACGGCCCAGTACTTC. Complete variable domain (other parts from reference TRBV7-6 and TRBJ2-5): GAGVSQSPRYKVTKRGQDVALRCDPISGHVSLYWYRQALGQGPEFLTYFNYEAQQDKSGLPNDRFSAERPEGSISTLTIQRTEQRDSAMYRCASSLDTAARGTAQYFGPGTRLLVL.

The CDR3 protein is CASSGEYLAGSTDTQYF. Written as DNA, the CDR3 is TGTGCCAGCAGCGGAGAGTATCTAGCGGGGAGCACAGATACGCAGTATTTT. This chain uses TRBV9 with TRBJ2-3; 9 positions agree with TRBD2. CDR1 and CDR2 (germline): SGDLS, YYNGEE. The CDR3 is made up of 17 amino acids. Unmatched junction bases numbered 8, after V lost 3 bases and J lost 0 bases.

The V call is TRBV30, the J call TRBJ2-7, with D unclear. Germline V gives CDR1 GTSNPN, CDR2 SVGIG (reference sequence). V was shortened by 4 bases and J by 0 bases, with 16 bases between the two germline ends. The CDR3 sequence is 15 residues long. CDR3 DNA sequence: TGTGCCTGGACTAATAGGGCCCGGGTCTCCTACGAGCAGTACTTC. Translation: CAWTNRARVSYEQYF.

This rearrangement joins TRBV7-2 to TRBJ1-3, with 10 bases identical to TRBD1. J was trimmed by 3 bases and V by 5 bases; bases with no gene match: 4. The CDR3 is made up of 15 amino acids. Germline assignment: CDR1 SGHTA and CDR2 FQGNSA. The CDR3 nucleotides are TGTGCCAGCAGCCGGGACAGGGGAATTGGAAACACCATATATTTT. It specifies CASSRDRGIGNTIYF.

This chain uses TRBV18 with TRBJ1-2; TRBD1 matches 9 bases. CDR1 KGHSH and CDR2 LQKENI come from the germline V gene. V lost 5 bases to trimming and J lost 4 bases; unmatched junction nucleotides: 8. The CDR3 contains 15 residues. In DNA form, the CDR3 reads TGTGCCAGCTCAGAAACAGGGGGCGAAGGCTATGGCTACACCTTC. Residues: CASSETGGEGYGYTF.

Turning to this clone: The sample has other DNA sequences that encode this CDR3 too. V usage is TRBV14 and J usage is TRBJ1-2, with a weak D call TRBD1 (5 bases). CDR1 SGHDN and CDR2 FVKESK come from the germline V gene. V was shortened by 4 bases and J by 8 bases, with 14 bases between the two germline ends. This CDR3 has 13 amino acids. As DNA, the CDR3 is TGTGCCAGCAGCCCGTCGGGGGGATACGGCTACACCTTC. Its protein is CASSPSGGYGYTF.

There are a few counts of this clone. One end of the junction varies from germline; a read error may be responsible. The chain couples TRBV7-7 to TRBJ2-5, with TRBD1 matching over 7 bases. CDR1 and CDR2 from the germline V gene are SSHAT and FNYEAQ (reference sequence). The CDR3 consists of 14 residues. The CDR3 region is CASSLGQAQETQYF. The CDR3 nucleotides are TGTGCTAGCAGCTTAGGACAGGCACAAGAGACCCAGTACTTC.

The CDR3 loop is CASSIATDKTLFF. In DNA form, the CDR3 reads TGTGCCAGTAGTATAGCGACAGATAAGACACTGTTTTTT. This sequence joins TRBV19 and TRBJ1-4; possible D gene TRBD1, 5 bases. This CDR3 has 13 residues. Trimming shortened V by 1 base and J by 13 bases, and 13 bases separated the two germline ends. In germline, CDR1 is LNHDA, CDR2 SQIVND (reference sequence).

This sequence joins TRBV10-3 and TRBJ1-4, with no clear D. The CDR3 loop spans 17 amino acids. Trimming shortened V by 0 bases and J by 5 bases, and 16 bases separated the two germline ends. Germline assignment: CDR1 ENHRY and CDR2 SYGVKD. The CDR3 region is CAISESIPTGSNEKLFF. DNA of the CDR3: TGTGCCATCAGTGAGTCGATTCCGACGGGATCGAATGAAAAACTGTTTTTT.

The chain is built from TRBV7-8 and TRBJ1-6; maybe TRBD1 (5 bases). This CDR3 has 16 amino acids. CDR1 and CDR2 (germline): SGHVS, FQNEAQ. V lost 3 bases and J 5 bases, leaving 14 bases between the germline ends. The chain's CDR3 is CASSLREGRNNSPLHF. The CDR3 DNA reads TGTGCCAGCAGCTTGAGGGAGGGACGGAATAATTCACCCCTCCACTTT.

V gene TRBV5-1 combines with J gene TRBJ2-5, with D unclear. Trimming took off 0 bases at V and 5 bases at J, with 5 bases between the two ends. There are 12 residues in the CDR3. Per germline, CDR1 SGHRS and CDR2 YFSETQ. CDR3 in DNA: TGCGCCAGCAGCTTGGCCCTGGAGACCCAGTACTTC. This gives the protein CASSLALETQYF.

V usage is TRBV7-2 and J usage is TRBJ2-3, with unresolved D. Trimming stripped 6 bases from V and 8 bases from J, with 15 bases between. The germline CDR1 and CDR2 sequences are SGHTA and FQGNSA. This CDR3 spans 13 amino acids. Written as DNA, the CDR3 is TGTGCCAGCAGTCCTGTTGCTGTTGGTACGCAGTATTTT. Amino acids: CASSPVAVGTQYF.

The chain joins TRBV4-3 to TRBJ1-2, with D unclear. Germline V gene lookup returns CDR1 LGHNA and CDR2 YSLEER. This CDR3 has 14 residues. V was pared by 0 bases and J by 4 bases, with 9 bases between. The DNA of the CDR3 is TGCGCCAGCAGCCAAGATCCTGCGGGCTATGGCTACACCTTC. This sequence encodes CASSQDPAGYGYTF.

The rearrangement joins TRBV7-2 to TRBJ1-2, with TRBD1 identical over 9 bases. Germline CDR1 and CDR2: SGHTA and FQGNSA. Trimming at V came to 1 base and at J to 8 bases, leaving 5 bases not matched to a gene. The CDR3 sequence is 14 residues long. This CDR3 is CASSLVATGGGYTF. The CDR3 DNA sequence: TGTGCCAGCAGCTTAGTCGCGACAGGGGGAGGCTACACCTTC.